This section outlines one TCR beta chain sequence together with its context. This sample is part of a study of T cells after yellow fever vaccination. Study information: SMART-Seq v4 Ultra Low Input prepared the low-cell-number fractions.

Regarding the study as a whole: Clonotypes that responded to the vaccine were almost all undetectable in sorted memory subsets on day 0. It was a small share of clonotypes that appeared in both CD4 and CD8 compartments. The secondary response showed a weaker magnitude and a faster peak, day 5 versus 15.

TCRdb re-analysed the 5' RACE reads in MiXCR, keeping a single row per CDR3 protein. The sample includes 20,000 to 25,000 distinct CDR3 sequences, approximately 3.5% of them seen just once. Per the germline V gene, CDR1 is SGHAT and CDR2 is FQDESV (reference sequence). Between the trimmed V and J ends, which lost 5 bases and 10 bases, there was a span of 12 bases. CDR3 size: 12 residues. Sequencing was performed on PBMCs, either bulk or a sorted T-cell subset (CD4+, CD8+, memory, or dextramer-sorted; not recorded which), taken around 45 days after the first yellow fever vaccination. This clonotype was sampled from a man aged 18 to 30 who received the YFV17D yellow fever vaccine. J is TRBJ2-1 and V is TRBV11-1; D is unclear. The CDR3 here is CASSPQIREQFF. The CDR3 DNA follows: TGTGCCAGCAGCCCACAGATTCGGGAGCAGTTCTTC. Variable domain in full (rest from reference TRBV11-1 and TRBJ2-1): EAEVAQSPRYKITEKSQAVAFWCDPISGHATLYWYRQILGQGPELLVQFQDESVVDDSQLPKDRFSAERLKGVDSTLKIQPAELGDSAMYLCASSPQIREQFFGPGTRLTVL.